One and the same sample provided the 6 T cell receptor beta chains below, sequenced in a study of neurological immune-mediated disorders. Time point noted: longitudinal time-point 3. TCRdb re-called the 5' RACE reads through MiXCR, storing one row per CDR3 protein. The sample includes 53,000 or so distinct CDR3 sequences, approximately 8.4% of them seen just once. Sequencing used PBMCs. All receptors derive from a middle-aged woman in good health.

This clonotype was picked up many times. The V gene is TRBV5-1, the J gene TRBJ1-2; 7 nucleotides align to TRBD1. Germline CDR1 reads SGHRS; CDR2 reads YFSETQ. Germline trimming cut 4 bases from V and 8 bases from J; bases unmatched to any gene: 2. The CDR3 has 11 amino acids. The CDR3 bases are TGCGCCAGCAGCGGGGGACAGGGCTACACCTTC. This translates into CASSGGQGYTF.

This clonotype was seen many times. The genes are TRBV24-1 and TRBJ1-5; D not certain. V dropped 4 bases and J dropped 1 base, with 7 bases sitting between them. Germline CDR1 KGHDR, CDR2 SFDVKD. The CDR3 runs to 14 residues. In DNA, the CDR3 is TGTGCCACCAGTGACTCGGACAGCAATCAGCCCCAGCATTTT. Translated, it gives CATSDSDSNQPQHF.

This clonotype was recorded many times. The gene calls are TRBV7-2 and TRBJ1-1; a possible D gene is TRBD1 (5 bases). From germline, CDR1 is SGHTA and CDR2 FQGNSA. V was cut by 5 bases and J by 10 bases, with 17 bases left in between. The length of the CDR3 is 13 residues. The CDR3 DNA follows: TGTGCCAGCAGCCCCGCTTGGGGGGGGGGAGCTTTCTTT. Translating gives CASSPAWGGGAFF.

At least ten counts were recorded for this clonotype. V is TRBV12-5 and J is TRBJ2-3; D not resolved. CDR3 length: 13 amino acids. CDR1 LGHNT and CDR2 FRNRAP come from the germline V gene. V lost 10 bases to trimming and J lost 2 bases, with 13 bases between them. The CDR3 is CATERAPTDTQYF. In DNA form, the CDR3 reads TGTGCTACGGAACGGGCCCCCACAGATACGCAGTATTTT.

This clonotype showed up many times. The V call is TRBV20-1, the J call TRBJ2-1; 7 bases line up with TRBD1. Looked up from germline, CDR1 is DFQATT and CDR2 is SNEGSKA (reference sequence). Germline trimming cut 0 bases from V and 3 bases from J; bases unmatched to any gene: 5. This CDR3 is built from 15 residues. The CDR3 DNA sequence: TGCAGTGCTAGAGATCGACAGGGCCTCTACAATGAGCAGTTCTTC. Its translation: CSARDRQGLYNEQFF.

This clonotype was observed at least ten times. The rearrangement links TRBV4-3 to TRBJ2-3; either TRBD1 or TRBD2 may fit D (5 bases each). This CDR3 is built from 15 residues. Trimming took off 4 bases at V and 2 bases at J, with 13 bases between the two ends. CDR1 is LGHNA, CDR2 YSLEER, per germline. The CDR3 bases are TGCGCCAGCAGCCTGGGACCTCTTGCCACAGATACGCAGTATTTT. Translating it yields CASSLGPLATDTQYF.